A selection of T cell receptor beta chains follows, all from one sample in a study of CD8 T cells in ankylosing spondylitis. TCRdb redid the calling of the 5' RACE reads with MiXCR, one entry per CDR3 protein. The sample records approximately 220,000 distinct CDR3 sequences, roughly 25% being singletons. Source material: blood, either unsorted or a sorted T cell fraction (not recorded which). Source of these receptors: a male donor with ankylosing spondylitis or in good health (not recorded which). Each CDR3 is given without its conserved first and last residue.

v_gene,CDR3aa
TRBV7-3,ASAREVGDEQF
TRBV12-3/TRBV12-4,ASGTAYNSPLH
TRBV6-5,ASNLEQNTGELF
TRBV5-1,ASSLIPAYEQY
TRBV6-5,ASVVFGNQPQH
TRBV6-5,ASSYSGSRSSGEAF
TRBV4-1,ASSQGRRAFEKLF
TRBV12-3/TRBV12-4,ASSRDHNNEQF
TRBV9,ASSRATGGTFDEQF
TRBV5-1,ASSQGAGNTIY
TRBV5-1,ASSLGQGAIHTEQF
TRBV2,ASSTPLVSYEQY
TRBV29-1,SVEGLATETQY
TRBV5-1,ASSLVGLAGVEQY
TRBV12-3/TRBV12-4,ASMPEGAWETQY
TRBV7-2,ASTLRRASNEQF
TRBV5-1,ASSARQGAGEQF
TRBV7-9,ASSLGVSGEETQY
TRBV5-1,ASRAGVDNSPLH
TRBV5-1,ASSLARLDEQF
TRBV20-1,SASNQGQETQY
TRBV20-1,SVQTLSQVYNEQF
TRBV7-9,ASSRLAVTNTGELF
TRBV29-1,SVEGGGDQPQH
TRBV20-1,SANPAGVIYNEQF
TRBV12-3/TRBV12-4,ASSYRLAGEFEQY